The subject of this entry is one T cell receptor beta chain. The sample belongs to a study of shared clonotypes between healthy human individuals. Study overall: Contributing individuals were a couple of females and a few males aged 18 to 49.

The CDR3 totals 13 residues. CDR1 is MNHEY and CDR2 is SVGAGI in the germline V gene. Unmatched junction bases numbered 7, after V lost 10 bases and J lost 2 bases. TCRdb's copy holds only in-frame clones and misses some; the assay was immunoSEQ multiplex PCR. The data show about a million clones, about 74% seen once. This chain links TRBV6-5 with TRBJ2-7; 8 bases line up with TRBD1. The receptor was isolated from a man aged 18 to 30 in good health. The sample consisted of memory CD4+ T cells sorted from blood. Subset reported: CD45RA-negative fraction. The chain's CDR3 is CATRLQGAYEQYF. The CDR3, as DNA: TGTGCCACACGTCTACAGGGGGCCTACGAGCAGTACTTC.